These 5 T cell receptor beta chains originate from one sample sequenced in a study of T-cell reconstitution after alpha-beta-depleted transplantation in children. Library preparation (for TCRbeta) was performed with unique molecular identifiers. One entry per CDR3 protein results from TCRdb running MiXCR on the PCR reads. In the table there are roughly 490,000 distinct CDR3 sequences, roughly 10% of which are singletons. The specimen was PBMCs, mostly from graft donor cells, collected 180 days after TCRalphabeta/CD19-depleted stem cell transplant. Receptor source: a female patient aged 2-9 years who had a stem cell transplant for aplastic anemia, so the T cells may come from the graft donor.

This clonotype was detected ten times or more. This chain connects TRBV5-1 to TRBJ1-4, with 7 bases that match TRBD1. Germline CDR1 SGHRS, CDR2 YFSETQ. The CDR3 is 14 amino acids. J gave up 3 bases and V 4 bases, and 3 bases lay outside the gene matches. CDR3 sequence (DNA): TGCGCCAGCAGCCTGACAGGGTCTAATGAAAAACTGTTTTTT. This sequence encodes CASSLTGSNEKLFF.

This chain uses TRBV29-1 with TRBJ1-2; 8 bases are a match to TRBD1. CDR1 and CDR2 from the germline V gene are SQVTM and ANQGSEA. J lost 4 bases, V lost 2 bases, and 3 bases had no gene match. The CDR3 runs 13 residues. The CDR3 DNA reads TGCAGCGTTGAAAGGGACAGGCGCTATGGCTACACCTTC. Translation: CSVERDRRYGYTF. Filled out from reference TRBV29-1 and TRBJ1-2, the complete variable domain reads SAVISQKPSRDICQRGTSLTIQCQVDSQVTMMFWYRQQPGQSLTLIATANQGSEATYESGFVIDKFPISRPNLTFSTLTVSNMSPEDSSIYLCSVERDRRYGYTFGSGTRLTVV.

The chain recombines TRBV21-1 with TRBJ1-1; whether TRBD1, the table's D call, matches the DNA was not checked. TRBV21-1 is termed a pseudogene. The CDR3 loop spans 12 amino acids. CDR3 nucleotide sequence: TGTGCCAGCAGGGACCGGGACACTGAAGCTTTCTTT. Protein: CASRDRDTEAFF.

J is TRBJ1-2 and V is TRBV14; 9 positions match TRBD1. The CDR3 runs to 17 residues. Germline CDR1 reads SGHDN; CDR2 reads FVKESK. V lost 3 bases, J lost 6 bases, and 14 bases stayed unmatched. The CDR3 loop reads CASSHTTYRGLMNGYTF. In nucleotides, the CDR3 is TGTGCCAGCAGCCATACAACTTACAGGGGGCTGATGAATGGCTACACCTTC.

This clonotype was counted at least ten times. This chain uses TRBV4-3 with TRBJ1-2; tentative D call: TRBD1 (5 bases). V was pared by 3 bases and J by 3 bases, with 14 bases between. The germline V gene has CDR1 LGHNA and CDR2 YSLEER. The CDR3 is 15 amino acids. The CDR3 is CASSQDTWGDYGYTF. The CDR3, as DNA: TGCGCCAGCAGCCAGGATACTTGGGGGGACTATGGCTACACCTTC.